The 21 T cell receptor beta chains presented below share a single source sample, sequenced in a study of response to subunit inactivated influenza vaccine (dated by TCRdb to the late 2010s). Library creation used RT-PCR. Instrument used: Illumina HiSeq 2500. Using fastp trimming at Q25 and MiXCR clonotype assembly, TCRdb reanalyzed the public sequencing data and kept in-frame beta chains. Each CDR3 protein appears once, grouped with its most common genes and DNA. For this sample the table gives roughly 630,000 distinct CDR3 sequences, of which roughly 15% were detected only once. Together, the top ten hold 7.5% to 9% of the sample. The sequences come from PBMCs from blood, collected approximately 15 days before vaccination. These receptors all come from a man in his fifties or sixties who received an inactivated influenza vaccine. Donor details come from another sample of the same person, matched by shared clones.

This clonotype was counted many times. The chain has TRBV28 and TRBJ2-2; D is ambiguous. Germline V CDR1 and CDR2: MDHEN, SYDVKM. This CDR3 is built from 13 residues. Trimming removed 6 bases at V and 3 bases at J, with 8 bases between. The CDR3 sequence: CASSLPYTGELFF. The CDR3 coding sequence is TGTGCCAGCAGCCTCCCCTACACCGGGGAGCTGTTTTTT.

V is TRBV18 and J is TRBJ2-5; D possibly corresponds to TRBD1 (6 bases). Germline CDR1 is KGHSH and CDR2 is LQKENI. The CDR3 is 13 amino acids. With 8 bases removed from V and 4 bases from J, the gap between germline ends came to 14 bases. The CDR3 is CASRVRGTETQYF. In nucleotides, the CDR3 is TGTGCCAGCCGAGTCAGGGGTACAGAGACCCAGTACTTC.

This clonotype was counted between two and nine times. CDR3 region: CAIRTQNQETQYF. The CDR3 nucleotides read TGTGCCATCAGGACCCAAAACCAAGAGACCCAGTACTTC. The chain is built from TRBV10-3 and TRBJ2-5; D is unresolved. V lost 6 bases to trimming and J lost 0 bases, with 8 bases between them. Germline CDR1 reads ENHRY; CDR2 reads SYGVKD. The CDR3 consists of 13 residues.

This clonotype was detected only a few times. The J gene is TRBJ2-2, the V gene TRBV11-2, with 13 nucleotides matching TRBD2. Unmatched junction bases numbered 11, after V lost 6 bases and J lost 4 bases. Germline V gives CDR1 SGHAT, CDR2 FQNNGV. The CDR3 runs 18 residues. The CDR3 spells CASRRWPGLAGSTGELFF. The CDR3 nucleotides are TGTGCCAGCAGACGTTGGCCGGGACTAGCGGGATCCACCGGGGAGCTGTTTTTT.

V gene TRBV24-1 combines with J gene TRBJ2-6; D possibly matches TRBD1 or TRBD2 (6 bases each). Germline lookup yields CDR1 KGHDR and CDR2 SFDVKD. Trimming cost V 2 bases and J 4 bases, with 8 bases left between them. There are 15 residues in the CDR3. The CDR3 loop is CATSDSGAGANVLTF. CDR3 coding DNA: TGTGCCACCAGTGATTCGGGGGCAGGGGCCAACGTCCTGACTTTC.

V gene TRBV6-2 or TRBV6-3 combines with J gene TRBJ2-1, with D uncertain. Trimming took 4 bases from V and 6 from J, leaving 4 bases between them. CDR1 is MNHEY and CDR2 is SVGEGT in the germline V gene. The length of the CDR3 is 11 residues. In DNA, the CDR3 is TGTGCCAGCAGTTGGGTCAATGAGCAGTTCTTC. Amino acids: CASSWVNEQFF.

This clonotype was picked up a small number of times. The chain carries TRBV15 and TRBJ1-4; D not certain. The CDR3 consists of 15 residues. Trimming pared 0 bases from V and 5 bases from J, leaving 10 bases between. Per germline, CDR1 LNHNV and CDR2 YYDKDF (reference sequence). This CDR3 reads CATSRDYTLNEKLFF. DNA of the CDR3: TGTGCCACCAGCAGAGATTACACACTCAATGAAAAACTGTTTTTT.

The J gene is TRBJ1-4, the V gene TRBV4-1, with 10 bases lining up with TRBD1. CDR1 and CDR2 (germline): MGHRA, YSYEKL. V was clipped by 4 bases and J by 4 bases; unmatched bases: 6. This CDR3 comprises 16 residues. For the CDR3, the DNA is TGCGCCAGCAGCCCCACGGGACAGGGGATTAATGAAAAACTGTTTTTT. This translates into CASSPTGQGINEKLFF.

This clonotype was seen repeatedly, ten times or more. The genes are TRBV7-9 and TRBJ2-3, with D uncertain. Germline lookup yields CDR1 SEHNR and CDR2 FQNEAQ (reference sequence). The length of the CDR3 is 15 residues. V lost 0 bases to trimming and J lost 1 base, with 8 bases between them. CDR3 in amino acids: CASSLAESGTDTQYF. CDR3 nucleotide sequence: TGTGCCAGCAGCTTAGCGGAATCAGGCACAGATACGCAGTATTTT.

The genes are TRBV3-1 and TRBJ2-7; TRBD1 might be the D (6 bases). This CDR3 region has 13 residues. Germline V gives CDR1 LGHDT, CDR2 YNNKEL (reference sequence). Trimming left V 2 bases short and J 4 bases short, with 9 bases between. The CDR3 coding sequence is TGTGCCAGCAGCCAATGGGGGACATACGAGCAGTACTTC. Protein: CASSQWGTYEQYF.

The chain employs TRBV12-3 or TRBV12-4 and TRBJ2-2; 7 bases align to TRBD2. V shed 3 bases and J 6 bases; nucleotides not matched to a gene: 7. This CDR3 is built from 15 residues. The CDR3 DNA is TGTGCCAGCAGTTTTGAGGGAGGGCCGGCCGGGGAGCTGTTTTTT. This encodes CASSFEGGPAGELFF.

This clonotype was seen repeatedly, ten times or more. This chain joins TRBV7-4 and TRBJ2-7; TRBD2 aligns across 7 bases. The CDR3 is 15 amino acids. V was pared by 4 bases and J by 3 bases, with 9 bases of the junction left unmatched. From germline, CDR1 is SGHVT and CDR2 SQSDAQ. In DNA form, the CDR3 reads TGTGCCAGCAGCTCCCTTCGGCTAGCGGACTACGAGCAGTACTTC. Its translation is CASSSLRLADYEQYF.

The sample holds a few counts of this clonotype. V and J are TRBV27 and TRBJ2-3; D gene uncertain. V lost 6 bases and J 6 bases, leaving 13 bases between the germline ends. The CDR3 loop spans 13 amino acids. Germline-derived CDR1 and CDR2 are MNHEY and SMNVEV (reference sequence). CDR3 region: CASRISGLDTQYF. The DNA of the CDR3 is TGTGCCAGCAGGATCTCCGGTCTGGATACGCAGTATTTT.

The rearrangement links TRBV20-1 to TRBJ2-7; D might be TRBD1 or TRBD2, each matching 6 bases. The ends were cut back, 0 bases at V and 6 bases at J, with 9 bases in the middle. CDR1 DFQATT and CDR2 SNEGSKA come from the germline V gene (reference sequence). This CDR3 has 12 amino acids. CDR3 in amino acids: CSARDGGGEQYF. CDR3 bases: TGCAGTGCTAGAGATGGAGGGGGCGAGCAGTACTTC.

This clonotype was recorded a few times. The gene calls are TRBV7-9 and TRBJ2-3, with D tentatively TRBD2 (6 bases). V lost 5 bases and J 3 bases, leaving 15 bases between the germline ends. This CDR3 has 15 amino acids. Germline CDR1 is SEHNR and CDR2 is FQNEAQ (reference sequence). The CDR3: CASSTAGLRTDTQYF. CDR3 DNA: TGTGCCAGCAGCACCGCGGGACTCCGAACAGATACGCAGTATTTT. The whole variable domain, filled in from reference TRBV7-9 and TRBJ2-3, reads DTGVSQNPRHKITKRGQNVTFRCDPISEHNRLYWYRQTLGQGPEFLTYFQNEAQLEKSRLLSDRFSAERPKGSFSTLEIQRTEQGDSAMYLCASSTAGLRTDTQYFGPGTRLTVL.

In its sample, this clonotype was seen a few times. J is TRBJ2-2 and V is TRBV10-3, with 7 bases identical to TRBD2. Germline V CDR1 and CDR2: ENHRY, SYGVKD. The CDR3 has 17 amino acids. The ends lost 8 bases at V and 0 bases at J; junction bases unmatched: 12. CDR3 amino acids: CAIPTSPSGPNTGELFF. The DNA of the CDR3 is TGTGCCATCCCAACGTCCCCTAGCGGCCCGAACACCGGGGAGCTGTTTTTT.

This clonotype was detected only a few times. This rearrangement joins TRBV4-3 to TRBJ1-2, with 11 bases lining up with TRBD1. V gave up 3 bases and J gave up 5 bases; unmatched junction bases: 5. CDR1 is LGHNA, CDR2 YSLEER, per germline. This CDR3 spans 15 amino acids. Here the CDR3 DNA reads TGCGCCAGCAGCCAGGGGACAGGGGGGTGGTATGGCTACACCTTC. Protein: CASSQGTGGWYGYTF.

This clonotype was seen a handful of times. V and J are TRBV5-6 and TRBJ1-5, with 7 positions matching TRBD1. V shed 0 bases and J 3 bases; nucleotides not matched to a gene: 3. The CDR3 loop spans 15 amino acids. CDR1 is SGHDT, CDR2 YYEEEE, per germline. The CDR3 sequence is CASSLGQGINQPQHF. As DNA, the CDR3 is TGTGCCAGCAGCTTGGGACAGGGTATCAATCAGCCCCAGCATTTT.

The CDR3 here is CASSTSGTDTQYF. The CDR3 DNA reads as TGTGCCAGCAGCACCAGCGGCACAGATACGCAGTATTTT. V gene TRBV5-4 combines with J gene TRBJ2-3; no clear D gene. Germline CDR1 is SGHNT and CDR2 is YYREEE (reference sequence). V lost 4 bases, J lost 1 base, and 7 bases lay in between. This CDR3 is 13 amino acids long.

The chain combines TRBV28 with TRBJ2-1, with unresolved D. Germline lookup yields CDR1 MDHEN and CDR2 SYDVKM. The CDR3 is 18 amino acids. V lost 3 bases and J lost 0, with 18 bases in between. CDR3 nucleotides: TGTGCCAGCAGTTTGGAAGGGTGGACCACGAGCTCCTACAATGAGCAGTTCTTC. Amino acids: CASSLEGWTTSSYNEQFF.

The chain has TRBV5-1 and TRBJ2-5, with D perhaps matching TRBD2 (7 bases). Trimming stripped 1 base from V and 5 bases from J, with 15 bases between. CDR1 is SGHRS and CDR2 is YFSETQ in the germline V gene. The CDR3 runs 15 residues. The chain's CDR3 is CASSLKGGGMETQYF. The DNA of the CDR3 is TGCGCCAGCAGCTTGAAAGGGGGGGGCATGGAGACCCAGTACTTC.